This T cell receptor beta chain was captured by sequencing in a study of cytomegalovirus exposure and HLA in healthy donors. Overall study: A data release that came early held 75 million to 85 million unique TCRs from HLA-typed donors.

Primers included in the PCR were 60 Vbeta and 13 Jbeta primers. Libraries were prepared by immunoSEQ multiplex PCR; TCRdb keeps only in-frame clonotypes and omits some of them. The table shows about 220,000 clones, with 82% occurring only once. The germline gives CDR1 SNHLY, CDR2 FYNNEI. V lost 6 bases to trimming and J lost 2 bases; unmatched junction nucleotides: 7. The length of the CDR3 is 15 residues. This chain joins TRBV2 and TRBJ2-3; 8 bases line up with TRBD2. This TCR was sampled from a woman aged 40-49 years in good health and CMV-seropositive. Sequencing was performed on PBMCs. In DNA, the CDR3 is TGTGCCAGCAGAGATATTAGCGGGGCCACAGATACGCAGTATTTT. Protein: CASRDISGATDTQYF.